The T cell receptor (beta chain) described here comes from a study of control samples from healthy donors and cancer patients (dated by TCRdb to the early 2020s). Details on this clone: Its recognized antigen is unknown. No qualities accompany the bases; no much larger clone lies one base away.

The method behind the library was the immunoSEQ multiplex PCR assay. Entries here come from immuneACCESS through TCRdb and include only in-frame sequences with V and J called. Some clones fail to appear in such tables; in the studies checked, an unresolved V gene covers under half of the shortfall, and the cause of the remainder is unknown. The sample table contains around 170,000 clones; only one count was recorded for 88% of them. Of the sample, roughly 5.3% is held by the ten largest clones. The CDR3, cysteine through phenylalanine, is 14 amino acids long. The DNA shown is the 42-base CDR3, in frame from base 1. V loses 0 bases of germline sequence and J loses 3 bases, and the interval between the two ends is 9 bases. As encoded in the germline V gene, CDR1 is SGHRS while CDR2 is YFSETQ.

This TCR was recovered from a woman younger than 45 in good health. Material: blood. This sequence uses TRBV5-1 and TRBJ1-1; no D gene call is confident. Read as DNA, the sequence is TGCGCCAGCAGCTTGGTCGGGCTGGACACTGAAGCTTTCTTT. Translation gives CASSLVGLDTEAFF.